A selection of T cell receptor beta chains follows, all from one sample in a study of shared clonotypes between healthy human individuals. Clones were read by immunoSEQ multiplex PCR, and TCRdb kept only the in-frame ones, dropping some. In the table there are approximately 500,000 clones, around 80% of which are singletons. The specimen was PBMCs. The receptors come from a middle-aged woman in good health. Some clones in this sample may be carry-over from other donors' samples. Each CDR3 is given with its conserved first and last residue. D genes are given only for firm matches. Not every row has a clone size; where given, it reads once, few, many or a size class.

D,J,V,size,DNA,CDR3
.,TRBJ1-1,TRBV18,.,TGTGCCAGCTTCCGACAGTCGCCACCCCCTGAAGCTTTCTTT,CASFRQSPPPEAFF
TRBD1,TRBJ1-4,TRBV6-5,.,TGTGCCAGCAGCTACGACAGGGGGGCGACTAATGAAAAACTGTTTTTT,CASSYDRGATNEKLFF
.,TRBJ2-7,TRBV6-5,.,TGTGCCAGCAAGGACACATATGACTCCTACGAGCAGTACTTC,CASKDTYDSYEQYF
.,TRBJ1-1,TRBV18,few,TGTGCCAGCTCAGGCGTGGCTATGAACACTGAAGCTTTCTTT,CASSGVAMNTEAFF
TRBD1,TRBJ2-2,TRBV19,.,TGTGCCAGTAGCCCTCAGACAGGGGGCACCGGGGAGCTGTTTTTT,CASSPQTGGTGELFF
.,TRBJ2-7,TRBV14,.,TGTGCCAGCAGCCGATTTTACGAGCAGTACTTC,CASSRFYEQYF
TRBD2,TRBJ2-7,TRBV27,.,TGTGCCAGCAGCAAGCGGGAGGGCCTCTACGAGCAGTACTTC,CASSKREGLYEQYF
.,TRBJ2-7,TRBV4-1,.,TGCGCCAGCAGCCAAGTGACGGCGGGAAGGAGCTCCTACGAGCAGTACTTC,CASSQVTAGRSSYEQYF
.,TRBJ1-2,TRBV19,.,TGTGCCAGTAGTATCCCCGACCTTTCCTCTGGCTACACCTTC,CASSIPDLSSGYTF
.,TRBJ1-1,TRBV1,medium-sized,TGCACCAGCAGCCAAGAAGACAGGGAGAACACTGAAGCTTTCTTT,CTSSQEDRENTEAFF
.,TRBJ1-1,TRBV5-1,.,TGCGCCAGCAGCTTTCTGGCCGGGCAGTACACTGAAGCTTTCTTT,CASSFLAGQYTEAFF
.,TRBJ1-4,TRBV11-1,once,TGTGCCAGCAGCTTAGAAGGGCTTAATGAAAAACTGTTTTTT,CASSLEGLNEKLFF
.,TRBJ2-3,TRBV9,.,TGTGCCAGCAGCGCGGGCCTCTCCAACACAGATACGCAGTATTTT,CASSAGLSNTDTQYF
TRBD2,TRBJ2-5,TRBV28,.,TGTGCCAGCAGTTTTCGAGCGGGAGATAAGACCCAGTACTTC,CASSFRAGDKTQYF
TRBD1,TRBJ1-5,TRBV6-1,.,TGTGCCAGCGACAGGGATAGCAATCAGCCCCAGCATTTT,CASDRDSNQPQHF
TRBD2,TRBJ2-7,TRBV5-1,.,TGCGCCAGCAGCTTGGCCCTAGCGGGGGCCTACGAGCAGTACTTC,CASSLALAGAYEQYF
.,TRBJ1-4,TRBV2,once,TGTGCCAGCGTCGGTCGGGAGGGTGAAAAACTGTTTTTT,CASVGREGEKLFF
.,TRBJ2-7,TRBV19,.,TGTGCCAGTAGTATAGACCATACAGGCAACGGGTGGAACGAGCAGTACTTC,CASSIDHTGNGWNEQYF
.,TRBJ2-3,TRBV5-5,.,TGTGCCAGCAGCTTAACTTTGTCGGGAATGGATACGCAGTATTTT,CASSLTLSGMDTQYF
TRBD1,TRBJ1-4,TRBV6-1,.,TGTGCCAGCAGTGTAGGGACAGGGGGCTTTGAAAAACTGTTTTTT,CASSVGTGGFEKLFF
TRBD1,TRBJ1-1,TRBV5-1,.,TGCGCCAGCAGCTTACAGGGGGCATTCAACACTGAAGCTTTCTTT,CASSLQGAFNTEAFF
.,TRBJ1-1,TRBV28,few,TGTGCCAGCAGTCCCCGCGGGGTGAACACTGAAGCTTTCTTT,CASSPRGVNTEAFF
TRBD2,TRBJ2-1,TRBV30,once,TGTGCCTGGAACGAGGGGACTAGCGGTAGCTCCTACAATGAGCAGTTCTTC,CAWNEGTSGSSYNEQFF
TRBD1,TRBJ1-1,TRBV20-1,.,TGCAGTGCTAGACCAGGGGGCGAAGCTTTCTTT,CSARPGGEAFF
.,TRBJ2-5,TRBV29-1,.,TGCAGCGTTGCTATGCGGCAGGGGGGTGTGGAGGAGACCCAGTACTTC,CSVAMRQGGVEETQYF
.,TRBJ1-1,TRBV6-5,.,TGTGCCAGCAGTTACGGACATCGGAACACTGAAGCTTTCTTT,CASSYGHRNTEAFF
TRBD2,TRBJ2-7,TRBV5-4,.,TGTGCCAGCCAAAGAGCGGGAGCGTACGCCTACGAGCAGTACTTC,CASQRAGAYAYEQYF
.,TRBJ2-7,TRBV7-6,.,TGTGCCAGCAGCTTAGGTACAGGGTCCTACGAGCAGTACTTC,CASSLGTGSYEQYF
.,TRBJ1-3,TRBV7-9,.,TGTGCCAGCATTGGGGGAAACACCATATATTTT,CASIGGNTIYF
TRBD1,TRBJ2-4,TRBV19,.,TGTGCCAGTACCAAGCCCTCGGGACAGGGGGCTAGAAACATTCAGTACTTC,CASTKPSGQGARNIQYF
.,TRBJ2-2,TRBV5-4,.,TGTGCCAGCAGCTTGAAGGTCGGAGACACCGGGGAGCTGTTTTTT,CASSLKVGDTGELFF
.,TRBJ2-6,TRBV30,.,TGTGCCTGGAGTCGGGGCCCGAATTCTGGGGCCAACGTCCTGACTTTC,CAWSRGPNSGANVLTF
.,TRBJ1-2,TRBV5-8,many,TGTGCCAGCAGCTTATTCGTTGGCTACACCTTC,CASSLFVGYTF
.,TRBJ2-5,TRBV29-1,.,TGCAGCGTGAGCCGGGACGTGTGGGAGACCCAGTACTTC,CSVSRDVWETQYF
.,TRBJ2-6,TRBV2,few,TGTGCCAGCACCGACGGTGGATCTGGGGCCAACGTCCTGACTTTC,CASTDGGSGANVLTF
TRBD2,TRBJ2-3,TRBV5-4,.,TGTGCCAGCAGCACCGGGACTACTAGCACAGATACGCAGTATTTT,CASSTGTTSTDTQYF
TRBD1,TRBJ1-4,TRBV6-5,.,TGTGCCAGCAGTTACGACAGGGGCACTAATGAAAAACTGTTTTTT,CASSYDRGTNEKLFF
.,TRBJ2-7,TRBV6-5,once,TGTGCCAGCAGCCGGGAATACGAGCAGTACTTC,CASSREYEQYF
.,TRBJ1-1,TRBV5-5,once,TGTGCCAGCAGCTTGGAGGCGACGGGAGGGACTGAAGCTTTCTTT,CASSLEATGGTEAFF
.,TRBJ1-1,TRBV13,.,TGTGCCAGCAGCTTAGATGGCCGGGAAAACACTGAAGCTTTCTTT,CASSLDGRENTEAFF